Listed here is a single TCR beta chain. TCRdb reprocessed the 5' RACE reads with MiXCR, giving one entry per CDR3 protein. The table lists about 290,000 distinct CDR3 sequences, roughly 18% of them singletons, with 23% in the top ten. J was trimmed by 1 base and V by 1 base; bases with no gene match: 3. CDR1 is SNHLY, CDR2 FYNNEI, per germline. This CDR3 has 16 residues. These data are taken from a study of T-cell memory formation after mild COVID-19. Study background: Each donor largely had its own TCR clusters.

The sequencing input was PBMCs or a T cell subset sorted from them (not recorded which). This rearrangement joins TRBV2 to TRBJ2-5; 10 positions agree with TRBD2. This clonotype was sampled from a man between 18 and 29 years old who had mild COVID-19 (a few samples of this study predate the infection). Cell type and time point are not known. The CDR3 DNA sequence: TGTGCCAGCAGTGAAGTTCTAGCGGGGGCCCAAGAGACCCAGTACTTC. Protein: CASSEVLAGAQETQYF.